The 25 T cell receptor beta chains below were found in one sample sequenced in a study of CD8 T cells in Susac syndrome. Random hexamers primed reverse transcription of roughly 0.5 to 1 ug RNA. TCRdb used MiXCR to reprocess the immunoSEQ multiplex PCR reads, holding one entry per CDR3 protein. The profile covers over 130,000 distinct CDR3 sequences, with 85% to 95% appearing a single time and 0.14% taken by the ten largest. Sequencing was done on a sample of CD4+ T cells from PBMCs. These receptors came from a human donor with Susac syndrome.

The chain couples TRBV12-5 to TRBJ1-2; TRBD1 agrees at 8 bases. The CDR3 contains 17 residues. J gave up 4 bases and V 0 bases, and 10 bases lay outside the gene matches. CDR1 and CDR2 (germline): LGHNT, FRNRAP. The CDR3 loop is CASGLVPPGGFSYGYTF. The CDR3, as DNA: TGTGCTAGTGGTTTGGTACCGCCAGGGGGCTTTAGCTATGGCTACACCTTC.

The chain carries TRBV9 and TRBJ1-1; tentative D call: TRBD1 (5 bases). Looked up from germline, CDR1 is SGDLS and CDR2 is YYNGEE. The ends were cut back, 2 bases at V and 4 bases at J, with 12 bases in the middle. The CDR3 totals 14 residues. The CDR3: CASSVGTASTEAFF. The CDR3 DNA is TGTGCCAGCAGCGTCGGGACGGCGAGCACTGAAGCTTTCTTT. The full variable domain, completed using reference TRBV9 and TRBJ1-1, is DSGVTQTPKHLITATGQRVTLRCSPRSGDLSVYWYQQSLDQGLQFLIQYYNGEERAKGNILERFSAQQFPDLHSELNLSSLELGDSALYFCASSVGTASTEAFFGQGTRLTVV.

This chain connects TRBV7-2 to TRBJ2-7; D uncertain. V lost 4 bases, J lost 6 bases, and 16 bases lay in between. The length of the CDR3 is 14 residues. Germline CDR1 is SGHTA and CDR2 is FQGNSA. CDR3 bases: TGTGCCAGCAGCTCCCGTCCCGGTCTGCCCGAGCAGTACTTC. Amino acids: CASSSRPGLPEQYF. Full variable domain (rest looked up from reference TRBV7-2 and TRBJ2-7): GAGVSQSPSNKVTEKGKDVELRCDPISGHTALYWYRQSLGQGLEFLIYFQGNSAPDKSGLPSDRFSAERTGGSVSTLTIQRTQQEDSAVYLCASSSRPGLPEQYFGPGTRLTVT.

The rearrangement joins TRBV20-1 to TRBJ2-5; perhaps TRBD2 as D (6 bases). V lost 5 bases and J lost 7, with 20 bases in between. This CDR3 spans 14 amino acids. The germline gives CDR1 DFQATT, CDR2 SNEGSKA (reference sequence). The CDR3 DNA sequence: TGCAGTGCTGGGCTGGTGGGGGGAGAGGGGACCCAGTACTTC. Translation: CSAGLVGGEGTQYF.

This chain joins TRBV14 and TRBJ2-1; D may match TRBD1 or TRBD2 (5 bases each). Trimming stripped 3 bases from V and 0 bases from J, with 12 bases between. The CDR3 is made up of 16 amino acids. The V gene's germline CDR1 is SGHDN and CDR2 FVKESK. For the CDR3, the DNA is TGTGCCAGCAGCCAGATTGGGACGGCCTCCTACAATGAGCAGTTCTTC. Protein sequence: CASSQIGTASYNEQFF.

The chain uses TRBV6-2 or TRBV6-3 and TRBJ1-2; D unresolved. The CDR3 extends over 10 amino acids. CDR1 is MNHEY, CDR2 SVGEGT, per germline. V lost 6 bases to trimming and J lost 6 bases, with 5 bases between them. The CDR3 DNA is TGTGCCAGCAGGAAGGATGGCTACACCTTC. This codes for CASRKDGYTF.

This clonotype was observed once. The chain couples TRBV19 to TRBJ2-1; 8 bases line up with TRBD2. V shed 5 bases and J 4 bases; nucleotides not matched to a gene: 4. CDR3 length: 14 residues. Germline V gene sequence: CDR1 LNHDA, CDR2 SQIVND (reference sequence). The DNA of the CDR3 is TGTGCCAGTAGTTCGACTAGCGCTTACAATGAGCAGTTCTTC. This encodes CASSSTSAYNEQFF.

The rearrangement links TRBV14 to TRBJ2-5; D ambiguous. Germline CDR1 is SGHDN and CDR2 is FVKESK. The CDR3 has 12 residues. The germline V and J ends were trimmed by 3 bases and 5 bases, with 7 bases remaining between them. The DNA of the CDR3 is TGTGCCAGCAGCCAGAGACGGGAGACCCAGTACTTC. Its translation: CASSQRRETQYF.

The chain recombines TRBV30 with TRBJ1-6; D gene ambiguous. The CDR3 length is 13 residues. V was clipped by 1 base and J by 6 bases, with 7 bases between them. The germline gives CDR1 GTSNPN, CDR2 SVGIG (reference sequence). CDR3 region: CAWSETLNSPLHF. The DNA of the CDR3 is TGTGCCTGGAGTGAGACACTTAATTCACCCCTCCACTTT.

This clonotype was detected once. This chain connects TRBV7-2 to TRBJ2-5, with a tentative D call TRBD2 (5 bases). The CDR3 length is 14 residues. Trimming cost V 0 bases and J 6 bases, with 11 bases left between them. Per germline, CDR1 SGHTA and CDR2 FQGNSA. The CDR3 nucleotides read TGTGCCAGCAGCTTAGCGGGAGTTATCAAGACCCAGTACTTC. Amino acids: CASSLAGVIKTQYF.

This chain links TRBV28 with TRBJ1-1; the D gene is possibly TRBD1 (5 bases). The CDR3 spans 11 residues. The V gene's germline CDR1 is MDHEN and CDR2 SYDVKM. Trimming removed 11 bases at V and 1 base at J, with 8 bases between. The CDR3 here is CAGGGNTEAFF. The CDR3, as DNA: TGTGCCGGGGGGGGGAACACTGAAGCTTTCTTT. The whole variable domain, remainder taken from reference TRBV28 and TRBJ1-1, is DVKVTQSSRYLVKRTGEKVFLECVQDMDHENMFWYRQDPGLGLRLIYFSYDVKMKEKGDIPEGYSVSREKKERFSLILESASTNQTSMYLCAGGGNTEAFFGQGTRLTVV.

The chain employs TRBV12-3 or TRBV12-4 and TRBJ2-1; D is perhaps TRBD1 (7 bases). The V end lost 4 bases, the J end lost 4 bases, and 11 bases lay between the germline ends. The CDR3 totals 14 residues. CDR3 protein: CASSSGGNYNEQFF. In nucleotides, the CDR3 is TGTGCCAGCAGTTCAGGGGGGAATTACAATGAGCAGTTCTTC.

The J gene is TRBJ2-3, the V gene TRBV7-9; possible D gene TRBD2, 6 bases. CDR3 length: 14 amino acids. Germline values: CDR1 SEHNR, CDR2 FQNEAQ (reference sequence). Trimming took 5 bases from V and 1 from J, leaving 10 bases between them. This CDR3 is CASSPTGGTDTQYF. As DNA, the CDR3 is TGTGCCAGCAGCCCCACGGGGGGCACAGATACGCAGTATTTT. The full variable domain, its missing parts supplied by reference TRBV7-9 and TRBJ2-3, is DTGVSQNPRHKITKRGQNVTFRCDPISEHNRLYWYRQTLGQGPEFLTYFQNEAQLEKSRLLSDRFSAERPKGSFSTLEIQRTEQGDSAMYLCASSPTGGTDTQYFGPGTRLTVL.

The CDR3, as DNA: TGTGCTTGGGGACAGAGCAATCAGCCCCAGCATTTT. Its protein product is CAWGQSNQPQHF. The chain joins TRBV30 to TRBJ1-5; 7 bases agree with TRBD1. CDR1 is GTSNPN and CDR2 is SVGIG in the germline V gene (reference sequence). CDR3 length: 12 residues.

This chain joins TRBV4-2 and TRBJ2-7; D is perhaps TRBD1 or TRBD2 (5 bases each). CDR3 length: 14 residues. Germline CDR1 reads LGHNA; CDR2 reads YNFKEQ. V gave up 4 bases and J gave up 2 bases, with 12 bases separating them. The CDR3 coding sequence is TGTGCCAGCAGCCGACAGCCCGGGACCTACGAGCAGTACTTC. Encoded protein: CASSRQPGTYEQYF.

This rearrangement joins TRBV28 to TRBJ2-7; D call uncertain. V lost 2 bases and J 1 base, leaving 6 bases between the germline ends. This CDR3 is 13 amino acids long. Germline V CDR1 and CDR2: MDHEN, SYDVKM. The CDR3 spells CASSLATSYEQYF. The CDR3 DNA sequence: TGTGCCAGCAGTTTAGCGACATCCTACGAGCAGTACTTC. Full variable domain (rest looked up from reference TRBV28 and TRBJ2-7): DVKVTQSSRYLVKRTGEKVFLECVQDMDHENMFWYRQDPGLGLRLIYFSYDVKMKEKGDIPEGYSVSREKKERFSLILESASTNQTSMYLCASSLATSYEQYFGPGTRLTVT.

The chain couples TRBV30 to TRBJ1-1, with a weak D call TRBD1 (6 bases). From germline, CDR1 is GTSNPN and CDR2 SVGIG (reference sequence). This CDR3 has 11 amino acids. The V and J ends lost 3 bases and 13 bases respectively, with 15 bases between them. CDR3 region: CAWRGPGAVFF. CDR3 in DNA: TGTGCCTGGAGGGGACCAGGGGCCGTTTTCTTT.

The genes are TRBV5-1 and TRBJ1-4; D is uncertain. V gave up 4 bases and J gave up 2 bases, with 9 bases separating them. The CDR3 runs to 14 residues. Germline V gene lookup returns CDR1 SGHRS and CDR2 YFSETQ. In DNA, the CDR3 is TGCGCCAGCAGCGAGGGAGGGACTAATGAAAAACTGTTTTTT. It codes for CASSEGGTNEKLFF.

This sequence joins TRBV12-5 and TRBJ2-5; 8 bases match TRBD1. The junction had 7 bases not matched to a gene; V was cut back by 7 bases and J by 0 bases. The germline V gene has CDR1 LGHNT and CDR2 FRNRAP. The CDR3 has 15 amino acids. The CDR3 is CASEYGTGHQETQYF. CDR3 DNA sequence: TGTGCTAGTGAATACGGGACAGGACACCAAGAGACCCAGTACTTC.

The chain joins TRBV5-4 to TRBJ2-1, with D perhaps TRBD2 (5 bases). Germline V lookup: CDR1 SGHNT, CDR2 YYREEE (reference sequence). Deletions cut 4 bases from V and 1 base from J, with 15 bases between. The CDR3 is 16 amino acids. CDR3 in amino acids: CASSPGSGRSYNEQFF. DNA of the CDR3: TGTGCCAGCAGCCCGGGGTCCGGTAGGTCCTACAATGAGCAGTTCTTC.

The rearrangement joins TRBV6-1 to TRBJ2-7; D tentatively reads TRBD1 or TRBD2 (6 bases each). V was cut by 6 bases and J by 1 base, with 13 bases left in between. This CDR3 region has 14 residues. Per germline, CDR1 MNHNS and CDR2 SASEGT. This chain's CDR3 is CASRGAGKSYEQYF. DNA of the CDR3: TGTGCCAGCAGGGGGGCGGGGAAATCCTACGAGCAGTACTTC.

The chain uses TRBV28 and TRBJ2-7; D possibly corresponds to TRBD2 (5 bases). Germline V CDR1 and CDR2: MDHEN, SYDVKM. This CDR3 spans 13 amino acids. The germline V and J ends were trimmed by 8 bases and 3 bases, with 14 bases remaining between them. The DNA for the CDR3 is TGTGCCAGCCGGTCGGGGTATAACTACGAGCAGTACTTC. It is translated as CASRSGYNYEQYF.

This chain connects TRBV4-2 to TRBJ1-5, with a weak D call TRBD1 (6 bases). Trimming stripped 4 bases from V and 0 bases from J, with 19 bases between. The CDR3 length is 18 residues. Per germline, CDR1 LGHNA and CDR2 YNFKEQ. The CDR3, as DNA: TGTGCCAGCAGCCCAGACAGGATCTTCCAATATAGCAATCAGCCCCAGCATTTT. Translated: CASSPDRIFQYSNQPQHF.

CDR3 nucleotides: TGTGCCTGGAGTGTACAGTGGGGGGACACTGGAAACACCATATATTTT. It yields the protein CAWSVQWGDTGNTIYF. The chain uses TRBV30 and TRBJ1-3; TRBD1 is a possible D gene (6 bases). The CDR3 contains 16 residues. V shed 0 bases and J shed 2 bases, with 14 bases lying between them. Germline CDR1 is GTSNPN and CDR2 is SVGIG (reference sequence).

The rearrangement uses TRBV18 and TRBJ2-7, with D possibly called TRBD1 or TRBD2 (7 bases each). The CDR3 is made up of 14 amino acids. Germline-derived CDR1 and CDR2 are KGHSH and LQKENI. The V gene lost 4 bases and the J gene lost 3 bases, with 13 bases spanning the gap. CDR3 nucleotide sequence: TGTGCCAGCTCACAGACAGGGAGGGTCTACGAGCAGTACTTC. Translation gives CASSQTGRVYEQYF. The entire variable domain, with the rest obtained from reference TRBV18 and TRBJ2-7, is as follows: NAGVMQNPRHLVRRRGQEARLRCSPMKGHSHVYWYRQLPEEGLKFMVYLQKENIIDESGMPKERFSAEFPKEGPSILRIQQVVRGDSAAYFCASSQTGRVYEQYFGPGTRLTVT.